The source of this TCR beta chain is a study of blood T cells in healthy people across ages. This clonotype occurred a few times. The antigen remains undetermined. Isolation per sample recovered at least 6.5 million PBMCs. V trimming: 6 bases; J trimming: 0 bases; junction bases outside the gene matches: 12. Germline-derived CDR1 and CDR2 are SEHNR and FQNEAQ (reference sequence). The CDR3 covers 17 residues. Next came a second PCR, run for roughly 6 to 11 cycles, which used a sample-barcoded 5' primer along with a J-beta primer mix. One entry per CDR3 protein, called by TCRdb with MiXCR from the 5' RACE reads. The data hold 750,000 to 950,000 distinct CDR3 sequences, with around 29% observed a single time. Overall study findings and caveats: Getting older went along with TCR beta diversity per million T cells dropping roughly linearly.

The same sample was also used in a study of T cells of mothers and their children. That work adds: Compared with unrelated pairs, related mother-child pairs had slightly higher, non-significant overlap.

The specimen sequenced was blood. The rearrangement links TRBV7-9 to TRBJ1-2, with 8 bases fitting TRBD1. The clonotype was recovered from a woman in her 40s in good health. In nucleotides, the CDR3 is TGTGCCAGCAGTCCTAACAGGGGGTCAACCTCTAACTATGGCTACACCTTC. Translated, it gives CASSPNRGSTSNYGYTF. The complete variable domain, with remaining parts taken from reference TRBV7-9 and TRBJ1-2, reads DTGVSQNPRHKITKRGQNVTFRCDPISEHNRLYWYRQTLGQGPEFLTYFQNEAQLEKSRLLSDRFSAERPKGSFSTLEIQRTEQGDSAMYLCASSPNRGSTSNYGYTFGSGTRLTVV.